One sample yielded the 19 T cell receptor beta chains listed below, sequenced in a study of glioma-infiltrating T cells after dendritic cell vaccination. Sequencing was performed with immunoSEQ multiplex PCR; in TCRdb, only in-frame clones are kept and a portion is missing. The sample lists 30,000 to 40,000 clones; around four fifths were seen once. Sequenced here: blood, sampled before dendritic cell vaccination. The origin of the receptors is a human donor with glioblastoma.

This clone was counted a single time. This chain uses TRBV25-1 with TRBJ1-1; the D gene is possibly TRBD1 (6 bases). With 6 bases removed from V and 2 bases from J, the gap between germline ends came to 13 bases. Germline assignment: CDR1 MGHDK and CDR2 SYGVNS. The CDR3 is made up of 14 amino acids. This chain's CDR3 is CASRTGQQNTEAFF. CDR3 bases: TGTGCCAGCAGAACAGGACAGCAAAACACTGAAGCTTTCTTT.

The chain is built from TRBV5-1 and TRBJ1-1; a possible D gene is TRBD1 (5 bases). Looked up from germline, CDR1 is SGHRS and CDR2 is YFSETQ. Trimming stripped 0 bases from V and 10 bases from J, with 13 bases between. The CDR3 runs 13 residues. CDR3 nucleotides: TGCGCCAGCAGCTTGGGTAAGACAGAAGCAGCTTTCTTT. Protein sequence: CASSLGKTEAAFF. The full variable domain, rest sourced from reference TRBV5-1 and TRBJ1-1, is KAGVTQTPRYLIKTRGQQVTLSCSPISGHRSVSWYQQTPGQGLQFLFEYFSETQRNKGNFPGRFSGRQFSNSRSEMNVSTLELGDSALYLCASSLGKTEAAFFGQGTRLTVV.

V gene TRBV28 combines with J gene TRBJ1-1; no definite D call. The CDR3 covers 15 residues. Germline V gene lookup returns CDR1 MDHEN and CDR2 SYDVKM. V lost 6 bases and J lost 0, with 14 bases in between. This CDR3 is CASRVEVVMNTEAFF. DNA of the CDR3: TGTGCCAGCAGGGTTGAGGTCGTTATGAACACTGAAGCTTTCTTT.

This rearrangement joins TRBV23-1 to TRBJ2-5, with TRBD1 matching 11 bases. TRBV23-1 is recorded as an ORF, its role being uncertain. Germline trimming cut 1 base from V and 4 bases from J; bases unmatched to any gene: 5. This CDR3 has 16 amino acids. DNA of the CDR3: TGCGCCAGCAGTCAATGGACAGGGGGCTGGGTAGAGACCCAGTACTTC. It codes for CASSQWTGGWVETQYF.

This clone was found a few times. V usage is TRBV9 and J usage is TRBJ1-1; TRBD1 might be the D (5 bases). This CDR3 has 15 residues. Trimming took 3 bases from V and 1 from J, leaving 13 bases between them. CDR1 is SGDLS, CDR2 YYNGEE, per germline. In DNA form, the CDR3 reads TGTGCCAGCAGCGGGGGGGATGGGGGGAACACTGAAGCTTTCTTT. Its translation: CASSGGDGGNTEAFF.

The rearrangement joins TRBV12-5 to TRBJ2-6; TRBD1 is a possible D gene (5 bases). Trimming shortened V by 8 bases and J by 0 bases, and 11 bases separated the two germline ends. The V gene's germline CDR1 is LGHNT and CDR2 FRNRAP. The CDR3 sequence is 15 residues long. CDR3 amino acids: CASMTDISGANVLTF. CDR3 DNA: TGTGCTAGTATGACGGACATCTCTGGGGCCAACGTCCTGACTTTC.

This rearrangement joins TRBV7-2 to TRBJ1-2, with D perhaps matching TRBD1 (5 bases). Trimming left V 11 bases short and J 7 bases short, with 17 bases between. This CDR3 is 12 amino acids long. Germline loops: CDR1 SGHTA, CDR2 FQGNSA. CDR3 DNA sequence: TGTGCCTGTGACAGTCTGAGGCGTGGCTACACCTTC. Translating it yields CACDSLRRGYTF. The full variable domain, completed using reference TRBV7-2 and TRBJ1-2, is GAGVSQSPSNKVTEKGKDVELRCDPISGHTALYWYRQSLGQGLEFLIYFQGNSAPDKSGLPSDRFSAERTGGSVSTLTIQRTQQEDSAVYLCACDSLRRGYTFGSGTRLTVV.

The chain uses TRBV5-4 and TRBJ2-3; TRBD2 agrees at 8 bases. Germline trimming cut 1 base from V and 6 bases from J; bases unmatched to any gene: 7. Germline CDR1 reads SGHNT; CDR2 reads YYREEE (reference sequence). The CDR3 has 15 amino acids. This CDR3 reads CASSLIAGGGDTQYF. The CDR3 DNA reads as TGTGCCAGCAGCTTGATCGCGGGGGGCGGGGATACGCAGTATTTT.

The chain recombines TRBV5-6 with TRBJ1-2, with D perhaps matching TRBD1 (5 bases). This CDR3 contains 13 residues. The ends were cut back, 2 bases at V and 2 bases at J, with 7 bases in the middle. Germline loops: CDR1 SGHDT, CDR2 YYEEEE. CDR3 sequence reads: CASSLAGNYGYTF. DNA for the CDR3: TGTGCCAGCAGCTTAGCAGGGAACTATGGCTACACCTTC.

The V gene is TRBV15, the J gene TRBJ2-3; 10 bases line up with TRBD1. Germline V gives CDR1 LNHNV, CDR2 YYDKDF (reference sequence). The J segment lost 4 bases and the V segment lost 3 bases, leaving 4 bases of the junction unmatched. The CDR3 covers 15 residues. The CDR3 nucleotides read TGTGCCACCAGCAGTGACAGGGGGCAATCAGATACGCAGTATTTT. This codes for CATSSDRGQSDTQYF. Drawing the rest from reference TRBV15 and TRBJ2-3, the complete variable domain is DAMVIQNPRYQVTQFGKPVTLSCSQTLNHNVMYWYQQKSSQAPKLLFHYYDKDFNNEADTPDNFQSRRPNTSFCFLDIRSPGLGDTAMYLCATSSDRGQSDTQYFGPGTRLTVL.

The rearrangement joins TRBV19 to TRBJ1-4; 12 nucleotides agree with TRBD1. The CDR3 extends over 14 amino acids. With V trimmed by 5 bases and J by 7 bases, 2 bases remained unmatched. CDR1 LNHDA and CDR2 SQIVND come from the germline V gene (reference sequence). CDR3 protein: CASSEGQGAEKLFF. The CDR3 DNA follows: TGTGCCAGTAGTGAGGGACAGGGGGCTGAAAAACTGTTTTTT.

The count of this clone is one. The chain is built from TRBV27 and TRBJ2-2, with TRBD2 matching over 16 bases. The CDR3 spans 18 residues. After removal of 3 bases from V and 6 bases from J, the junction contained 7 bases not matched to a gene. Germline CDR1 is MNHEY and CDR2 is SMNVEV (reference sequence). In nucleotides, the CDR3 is TGTGCCAGCAGTTTCGGGTGGGGACTAGCGGGGGGGCCCGGGGAGCTGTTTTTT. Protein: CASSFGWGLAGGPGELFF.

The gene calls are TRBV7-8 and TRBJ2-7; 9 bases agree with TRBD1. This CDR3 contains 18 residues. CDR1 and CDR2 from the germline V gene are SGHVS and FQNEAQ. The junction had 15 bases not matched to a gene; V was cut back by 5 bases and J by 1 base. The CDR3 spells CASSDRALTGGSSYEQYF. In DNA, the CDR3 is TGTGCCAGCAGCGATAGGGCCCTGACAGGGGGTAGTTCCTACGAGCAGTACTTC.

The DNA of the CDR3 is TGTGCCAGCAGTTATCCGGGGAAGGGTGGCTACACCTTC. Protein: CASSYPGKGGYTF. The J gene is TRBJ1-2, the V gene TRBV6-5, with no clear D. This CDR3 comprises 13 residues. Looked up from germline, CDR1 is MNHEY and CDR2 is SVGAGI. V dropped 3 bases and J dropped 7 bases, with 12 bases sitting between them.

CDR3 sequence (DNA): TGTGCCAGTAGAGGACAGTACTCCTACAATGAGCAGTTCTTC. It is translated as CASRGQYSYNEQFF. The chain combines TRBV19 with TRBJ2-1, with D tentatively TRBD1 (6 bases). The germline V gene encodes CDR1 LNHDA and CDR2 SQIVND (reference sequence). This CDR3 is 14 amino acids long. The ends were cut back, 6 bases at V and 0 bases at J, with 9 bases in the middle.

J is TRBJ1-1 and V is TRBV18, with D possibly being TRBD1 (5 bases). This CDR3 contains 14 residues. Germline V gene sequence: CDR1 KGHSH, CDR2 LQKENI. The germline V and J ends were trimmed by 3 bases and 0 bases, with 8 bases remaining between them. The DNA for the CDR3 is TGTGCCAGCTCACCGGGGCAGGTGAACACTGAAGCTTTCTTT. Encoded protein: CASSPGQVNTEAFF. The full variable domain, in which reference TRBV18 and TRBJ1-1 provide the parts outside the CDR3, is NAGVMQNPRHLVRRRGQEARLRCSPMKGHSHVYWYRQLPEEGLKFMVYLQKENIIDESGMPKERFSAEFPKEGPSILRIQQVVRGDSAAYFCASSPGQVNTEAFFGQGTRLTVV.

CDR3 nucleotides: TGCGCCAGCAGCCGAGGACAGGATGGATTTAGAGGCTACACCTTC. Amino acid sequence: CASSRGQDGFRGYTF. The V and J genes are TRBV5-1 and TRBJ1-2; 7 bases match TRBD1. The trim removed 4 bases at V and 8 bases at J, leaving 14 bases unmatched. CDR1 is SGHRS and CDR2 is YFSETQ in the germline V gene. This CDR3 comprises 15 residues.

The CDR3 loop is CASSDRGSYEQYF. The CDR3 DNA sequence: TGTGCCAGCAGTGATCGGGGCTCCTACGAGCAGTACTTC. V usage is TRBV25-1 and J usage is TRBJ2-7; TRBD2 is a possible D gene (5 bases). The CDR3 has 13 residues. Trimming pared 3 bases from V and 0 bases from J, leaving 6 bases between. The germline gives CDR1 MGHDK, CDR2 SYGVNS.

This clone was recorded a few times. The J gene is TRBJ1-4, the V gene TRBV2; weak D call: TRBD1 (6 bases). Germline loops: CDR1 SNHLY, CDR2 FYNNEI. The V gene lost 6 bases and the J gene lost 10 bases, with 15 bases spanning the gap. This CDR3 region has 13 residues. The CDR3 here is CASRIYYRVKLFF. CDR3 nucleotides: TGTGCCAGCAGGATCTATTACAGGGTAAAACTGTTTTTT.